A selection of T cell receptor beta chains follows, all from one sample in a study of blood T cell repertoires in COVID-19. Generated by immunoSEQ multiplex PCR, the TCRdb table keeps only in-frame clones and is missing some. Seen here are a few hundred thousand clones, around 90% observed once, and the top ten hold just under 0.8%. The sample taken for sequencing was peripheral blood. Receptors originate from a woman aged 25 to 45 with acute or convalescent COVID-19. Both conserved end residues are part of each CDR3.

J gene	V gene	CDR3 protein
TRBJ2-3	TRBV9	CASPLAHSPDTQYF
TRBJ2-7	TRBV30	CAWSVGDSYEQYF
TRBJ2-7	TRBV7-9	CASSYAGRTSGRGGEQYF
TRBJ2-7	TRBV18	CASSPQLEQYF
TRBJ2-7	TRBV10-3	CAIRNGTGIHEQYF
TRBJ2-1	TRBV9	CASSVYGASANNEQFF
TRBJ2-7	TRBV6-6	CASMSVAGGPSYEQYF
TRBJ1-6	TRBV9	CASSASRGSSPLHF
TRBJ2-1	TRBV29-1	CSVLAGGNYNEQFF
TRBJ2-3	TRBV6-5	CASSLGTSTDTQYF
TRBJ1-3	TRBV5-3	CARSPWTGTGNTIYF
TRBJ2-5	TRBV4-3	CASSQEGSGQETQYF
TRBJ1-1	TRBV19	CASSSSGGDTEAFF
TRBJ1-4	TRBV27	CASSFKPDRPNEKLFF
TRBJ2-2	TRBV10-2	CASSDFGEGDTGELFF
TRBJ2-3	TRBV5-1	CASSPGLAGGTSTDTQYF
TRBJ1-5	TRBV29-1	CSVGDRGNQPQHF
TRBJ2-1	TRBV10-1	CASSPTGTSGTSSYNEQFF
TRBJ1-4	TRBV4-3	CASSQRHAGNEKLFF
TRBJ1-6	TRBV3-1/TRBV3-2	CASSHLGQGHVSPLHF
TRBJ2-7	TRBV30	CAWKTYLAGGIVYEQYF